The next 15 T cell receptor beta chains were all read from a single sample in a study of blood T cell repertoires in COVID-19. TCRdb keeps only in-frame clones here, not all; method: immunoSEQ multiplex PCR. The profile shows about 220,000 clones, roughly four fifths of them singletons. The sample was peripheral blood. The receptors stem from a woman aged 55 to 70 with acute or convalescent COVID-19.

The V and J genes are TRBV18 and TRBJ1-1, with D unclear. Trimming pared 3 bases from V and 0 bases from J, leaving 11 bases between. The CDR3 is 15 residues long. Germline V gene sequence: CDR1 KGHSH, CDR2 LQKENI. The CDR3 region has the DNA TGTGCCAGCTCACCGTTTGCAGACATGAACACTGAAGCTTTCTTT. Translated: CASSPFADMNTEAFF.

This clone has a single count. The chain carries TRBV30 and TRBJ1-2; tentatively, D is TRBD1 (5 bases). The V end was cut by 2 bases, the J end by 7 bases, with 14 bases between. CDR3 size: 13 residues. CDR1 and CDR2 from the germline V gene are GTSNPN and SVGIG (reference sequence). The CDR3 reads CAWSPGGLRGYTF. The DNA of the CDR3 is TGTGCCTGGAGTCCGGGGGGACTCCGTGGCTACACCTTC. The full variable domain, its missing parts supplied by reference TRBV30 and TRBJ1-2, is SQTIHQWPATLVQPVGSPLSLECTVEGTSNPNLYWYRQAAGRGLQLLFYSVGIGQISSEVPQNLSASRPQDRQFILSSKKLLLSDSGFYLCAWSPGGLRGYTFGSGTRLTVV.

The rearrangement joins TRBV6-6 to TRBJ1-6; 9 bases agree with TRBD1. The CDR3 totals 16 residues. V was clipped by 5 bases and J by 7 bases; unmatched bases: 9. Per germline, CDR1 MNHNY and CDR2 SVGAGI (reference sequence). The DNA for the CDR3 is TGTGCCAGCAGTCGCGGGACAGGGAATAGGAATTCACCCCTCCACTTT. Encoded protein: CASSRGTGNRNSPLHF.

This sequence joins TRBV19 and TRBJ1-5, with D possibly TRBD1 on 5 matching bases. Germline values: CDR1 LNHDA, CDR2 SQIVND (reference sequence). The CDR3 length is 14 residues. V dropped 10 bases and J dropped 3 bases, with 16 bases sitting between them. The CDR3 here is CATLSRQNNQPQHF. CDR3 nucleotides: TGTGCCACCCTGAGTAGACAGAACAATCAGCCCCAGCATTTT.

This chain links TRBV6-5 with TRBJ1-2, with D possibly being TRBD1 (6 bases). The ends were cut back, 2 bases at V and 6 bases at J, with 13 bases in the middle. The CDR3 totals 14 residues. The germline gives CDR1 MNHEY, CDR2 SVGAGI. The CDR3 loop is CASSYLTGYHGYTF. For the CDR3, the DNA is TGTGCCAGCAGTTACCTCACAGGGTACCATGGCTACACCTTC.

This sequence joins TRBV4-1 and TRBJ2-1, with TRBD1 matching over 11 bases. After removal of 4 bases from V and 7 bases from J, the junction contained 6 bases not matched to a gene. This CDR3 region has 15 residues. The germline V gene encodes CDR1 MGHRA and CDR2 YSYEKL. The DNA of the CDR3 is TGCGCCAGCAGCCGACTGGACAGGGGGCGGAATGAGCAGTTCTTC. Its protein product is CASSRLDRGRNEQFF.

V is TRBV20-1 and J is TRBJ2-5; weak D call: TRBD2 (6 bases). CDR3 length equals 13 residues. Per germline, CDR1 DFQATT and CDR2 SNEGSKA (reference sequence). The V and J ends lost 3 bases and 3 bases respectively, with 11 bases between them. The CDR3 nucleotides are TGCAGTGCTAGTAGGACTACAAAAGAGACCCAGTACTTC. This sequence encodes CSASRTTKETQYF.

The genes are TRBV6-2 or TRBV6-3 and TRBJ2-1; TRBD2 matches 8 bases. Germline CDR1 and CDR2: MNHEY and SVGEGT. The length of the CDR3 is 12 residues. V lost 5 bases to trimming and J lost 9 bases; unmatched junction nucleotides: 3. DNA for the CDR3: TGTGCCAGCAGTGCTACTAGCGGTGAGCAGTTCTTC. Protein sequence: CASSATSGEQFF.

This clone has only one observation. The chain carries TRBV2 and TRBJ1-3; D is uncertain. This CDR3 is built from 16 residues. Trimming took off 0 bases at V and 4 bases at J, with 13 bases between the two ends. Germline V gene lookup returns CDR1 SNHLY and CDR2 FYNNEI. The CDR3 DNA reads TGTGCCAGCAGTGAAGCGCTTCGAGTCGTGGGAAACACCATATATTTT. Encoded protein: CASSEALRVVGNTIYF.

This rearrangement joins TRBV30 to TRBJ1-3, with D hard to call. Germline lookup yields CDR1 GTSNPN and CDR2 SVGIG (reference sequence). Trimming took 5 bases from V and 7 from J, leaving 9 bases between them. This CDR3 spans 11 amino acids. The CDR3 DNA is TGTGCCTGGGGACCGGGGAACACCATATATTTT. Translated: CAWGPGNTIYF.

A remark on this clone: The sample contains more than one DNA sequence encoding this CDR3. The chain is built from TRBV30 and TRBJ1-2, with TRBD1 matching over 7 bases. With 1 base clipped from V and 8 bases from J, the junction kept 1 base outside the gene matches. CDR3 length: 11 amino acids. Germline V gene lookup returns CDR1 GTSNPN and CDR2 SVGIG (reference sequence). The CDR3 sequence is CAWSGGGGYTF. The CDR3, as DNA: TGTGCCTGGAGTGGAGGGGGCGGCTACACCTTC.

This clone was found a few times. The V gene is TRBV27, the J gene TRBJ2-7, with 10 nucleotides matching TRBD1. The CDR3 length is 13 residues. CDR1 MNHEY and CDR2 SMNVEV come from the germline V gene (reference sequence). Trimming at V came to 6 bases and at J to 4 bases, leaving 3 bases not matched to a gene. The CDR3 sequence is CASRRQGAYEQYF. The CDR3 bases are TGTGCCAGCAGGAGACAGGGGGCTTACGAGCAGTACTTC.

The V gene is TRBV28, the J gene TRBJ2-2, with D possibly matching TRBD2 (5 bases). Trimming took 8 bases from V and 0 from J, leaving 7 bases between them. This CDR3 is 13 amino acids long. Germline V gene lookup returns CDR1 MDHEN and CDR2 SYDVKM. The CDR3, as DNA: TGTGCCAGCGGACTTTCGAACACCGGGGAGCTGTTTTTT. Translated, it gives CASGLSNTGELFF.

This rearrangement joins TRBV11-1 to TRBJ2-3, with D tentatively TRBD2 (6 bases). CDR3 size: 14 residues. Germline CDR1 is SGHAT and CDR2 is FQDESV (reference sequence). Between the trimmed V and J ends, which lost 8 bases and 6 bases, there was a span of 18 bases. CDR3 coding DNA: TGTGCCAGCCTCGGGCGGGGCCCTAGGGATACGCAGTATTTT. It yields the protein CASLGRGPRDTQYF. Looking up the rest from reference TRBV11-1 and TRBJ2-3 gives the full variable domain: EAEVAQSPRYKITEKSQAVAFWCDPISGHATLYWYRQILGQGPELLVQFQDESVVDDSQLPKDRFSAERLKGVDSTLKIQPAELGDSAMYLCASLGRGPRDTQYFGPGTRLTVL.

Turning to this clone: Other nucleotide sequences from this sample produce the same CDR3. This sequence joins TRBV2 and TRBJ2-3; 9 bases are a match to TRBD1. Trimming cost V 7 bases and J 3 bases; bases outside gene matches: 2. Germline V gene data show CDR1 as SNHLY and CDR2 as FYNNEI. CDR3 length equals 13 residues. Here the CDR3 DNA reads TGTGCCAGCACCGGGACAGGGACAGATACGCAGTATTTT. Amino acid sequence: CASTGTGTDTQYF.